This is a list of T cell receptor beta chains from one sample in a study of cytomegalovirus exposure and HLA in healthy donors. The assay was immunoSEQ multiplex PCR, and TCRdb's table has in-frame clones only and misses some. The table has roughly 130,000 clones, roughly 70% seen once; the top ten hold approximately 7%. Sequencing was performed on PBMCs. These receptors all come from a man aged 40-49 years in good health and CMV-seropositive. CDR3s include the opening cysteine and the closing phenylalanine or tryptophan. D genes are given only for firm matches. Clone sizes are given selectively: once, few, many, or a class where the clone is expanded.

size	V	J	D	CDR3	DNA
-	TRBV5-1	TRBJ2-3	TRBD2	CASSSGLANTDTQYF	TGCGCCAGCAGTTCGGGACTAGCGAACACAGATACGCAGTATTTT
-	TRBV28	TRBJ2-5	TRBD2	CASESGEVETQYF	TGTGCCAGCGAGAGCGGGGAGGTCGAGACCCAGTACTTC
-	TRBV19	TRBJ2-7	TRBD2	CASSITSGPYEQYF	TGTGCCAGTAGTATCACTAGCGGGCCCTACGAGCAGTACTTC
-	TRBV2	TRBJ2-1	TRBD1	CASIRDRGRNEQFF	TGTGCCAGCATCCGGGACAGGGGTAGAAATGAGCAGTTCTTC
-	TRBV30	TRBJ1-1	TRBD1	CAWRGTGKGGTEAFF	TGTGCCTGGAGGGGGACAGGGAAGGGGGGCACTGAAGCTTTCTTT
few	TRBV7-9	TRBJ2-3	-	CASSLVGGRGGTDTQYF	TGTGCCAGCAGCTTAGTAGGTGGGAGAGGAGGCACAGATACGCAGTATTTT
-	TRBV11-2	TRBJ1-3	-	CASSLGSSRGIGGNTIYF	TGTGCCAGCAGCTTAGGTTCATCTCGGGGAATTGGAGGAAACACCATATATTTT
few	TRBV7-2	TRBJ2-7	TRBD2	CASSSTSEHEQYF	TGTGCCAGCAGCTCGACTAGCGAACACGAGCAGTACTTC
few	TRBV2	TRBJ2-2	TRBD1	CASSEHRDRELNTGELFF	TGTGCCAGCAGTGAACACCGGGACAGGGAGTTGAACACCGGGGAGCTGTTTTTT
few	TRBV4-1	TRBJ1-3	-	CASSQTGPGSGNTIYF	TGCGCCAGCAGCCAAACAGGGCCCGGCTCTGGAAACACCATATATTTT
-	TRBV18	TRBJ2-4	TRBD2	CASSPPGTQTGGIQYF	TGTGCCAGCTCACCACCTGGGACTCAAACGGGGGGCATTCAGTACTTC
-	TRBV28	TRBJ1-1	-	CASSLGGGASNTEAFF	TGTGCCAGCAGTTTGGGAGGAGGGGCCTCGAACACTGAAGCTTTCTTT
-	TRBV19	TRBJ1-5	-	CASSIQGRSQPQHF	TGTGCCAGTAGTATACAGGGTCGGAGTCAGCCCCAGCATTTT
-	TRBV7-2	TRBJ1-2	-	CASSMGHRPNGYTF	TGTGCCAGCAGCATGGGACACCGCCCGAATGGCTACACCTTC
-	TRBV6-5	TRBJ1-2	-	CASSYLRGRGYTF	TGTGCCAGCAGTTACCTAAGGGGAAGGGGCTACACCTTC
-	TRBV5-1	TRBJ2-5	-	CASSLAGIQETQYF	TGCGCCAGCAGCTTGGCGGGGATCCAAGAGACCCAGTACTTC
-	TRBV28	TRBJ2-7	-	CASSSQGGSGYEQYF	TGTGCCAGCAGTTCCCAGGGTGGTAGCGGCTACGAGCAGTACTTC
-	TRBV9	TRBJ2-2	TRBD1	CASSVAGQNTGELLF	TGTGCCAGCAGCGTAGCGGGACAGAACACCGGGGAGCTGCTTTTT
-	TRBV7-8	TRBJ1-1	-	CASSPYRHVGTEAFF	TGTGCCAGCAGCCCCTATCGACATGTTGGCACTGAAGCTTTCTTT
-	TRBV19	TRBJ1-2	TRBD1	CASILTGGEQSAGYTF	TGTGCCAGTATCCTGACAGGGGGGGAACAAAGCGCAGGCTACACCTTC
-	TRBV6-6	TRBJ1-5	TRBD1	CASRSLGQGIWPQHF	TGTGCCAGCAGGTCGCTAGGACAGGGGATTTGGCCCCAGCATTTT
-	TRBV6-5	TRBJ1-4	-	CASSTRGGGEKLFF	TGTGCCAGCAGTACCCGGGGGGGAGGGGAAAAACTGTTTTTT
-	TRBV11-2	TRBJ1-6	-	CASSPIPSDYNSPLHF	TGTGCCAGCAGTCCTATTCCATCCGACTATAATTCACCCCTCCACTTT
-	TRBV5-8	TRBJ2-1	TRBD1	CASSLAQGPDNEQFF	TGTGCCAGCAGCTTGGCACAGGGGCCCGACAATGAGCAGTTCTTC
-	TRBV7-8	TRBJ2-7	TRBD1	CASSLRPTGNYEQYF	TGTGCCAGCAGCCTGAGACCGACAGGGAACTACGAGCAGTACTTC
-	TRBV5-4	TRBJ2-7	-	CASRLGGGINEQYF	TGTGCCAGCAGATTGGGGGGCGGGATCAACGAGCAGTACTTC
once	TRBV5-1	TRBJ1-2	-	CASSLAGTDYGYTF	TGCGCCAGCAGCTTGGCCGGGACTGACTATGGCTACACCTTC
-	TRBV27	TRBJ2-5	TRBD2	CASNRLADQETQYF	TGTGCCAGCAACCGACTAGCGGACCAAGAGACCCAGTACTTC
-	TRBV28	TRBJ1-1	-	CASSLTLRSTEAFF	TGTGCCAGCAGTTTGACCCTAAGGAGCACTGAAGCTTTCTTT
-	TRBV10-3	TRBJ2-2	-	CAISAPQGRGGELFF	TGTGCCATCAGTGCCCCACAGGGAAGAGGCGGGGAGCTGTTTTTT
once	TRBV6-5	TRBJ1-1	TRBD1	CASSYSDRENTEAFF	TGTGCCAGCAGTTACTCGGACAGGGAGAACACTGAAGCTTTCTTT